These T cell receptor beta chains were read from a single sample in a study of Graves' ophthalmopathy and Graves' hyperthyroidism. TCRdb itself ran the multiplex PCR reads through MiXCR, one entry per CDR3 protein. The profile shows over 500,000 distinct CDR3 sequences, roughly 20% of them singletons. The sequenced sample consisted of peripheral blood. Every receptor here comes from a woman aged 18-30 years with stable Graves' hyperthyroidism. Some clones in this sample may be carry-over from other donors' samples. Both conserved end residues are part of each CDR3. The order of the fields is D gene, clone size, J gene, V gene, CDR3 DNA, CDR3 protein. D genes are given only for firm matches. A row's size may be missing; if present it is once, few, many or a size class.

-,many,TRBJ2-3,TRBV20-1,TGCAGTGCCAAGCGAGGTAGCACAGATACGCAGTATTTT,CSAKRGSTDTQYF
-,many,TRBJ2-7,TRBV25-1,TGTGCCAGCAGTAACAGGGAATTAAGGGAGAGGAGCTCCTACGAGCAGTACTTC,CASSNRELRERSSYEQYF
TRBD1,many,TRBJ1-2,TRBV12-3/TRBV12-4,TGTGCCAGCAGACCTGACAGGGTCGGAGGCTACACCTTC,CASRPDRVGGYTF
-,many,TRBJ1-1,TRBV19,TGTGCCAGTATTCACGACAGGTTCGACACTGAAGCTTTCTTT,CASIHDRFDTEAFF
-,many,TRBJ1-1,TRBV10-3,TGTGCCATCAAACTCAGGGAAGACACTGAAGCTTTCTTT,CAIKLREDTEAFF
-,many,TRBJ2-6,TRBV29-1,TGCAGCGTTGGTACAGTTATCTCTGGGGCCAACGTCCTGACTTTC,CSVGTVISGANVLTF
-,many,TRBJ1-2,TRBV12-3/TRBV12-4,TGTGCCAGCAGTTTTTTGTACGGCTACACCTTC,CASSFLYGYTF
-,-,TRBJ1-1,TRBV20-1,TGCAGTGCTAGAGATACGGGGATAGGGTACACTGAAGCTTTCTTT,CSARDTGIGYTEAFF
-,-,TRBJ2-5,TRBV7-9,TGTGCCAGCAGGGACCGAGGCGCCTGGTTATACTTC,CASRDRGAWLYF
-,many,TRBJ1-2,TRBV7-2,TGTGCCAGCAGCTTAGGGGGACGGGATGGCTACACCTTC,CASSLGGRDGYTF
-,many,TRBJ1-3,TRBV28,TGTGCCAGCAGTCTAGGCACTCCGGGAAACACCATATATTTT,CASSLGTPGNTIYF
TRBD1,many,TRBJ1-1,TRBV2,TGTGCCAGCAAGATTGACAGGGACACTGAAGCTTTCTTT,CASKIDRDTEAFF
TRBD1,many,TRBJ1-4,TRBV6-5,TGTGCCAGCAGTTGGGACAGGAAGAATGAAAAACTGTTTTTT,CASSWDRKNEKLFF
-,many,TRBJ2-7,TRBV6-5,TGTGCCAGCAGTTACGAGCTAGGGTTCGGCGAGCAGTACTTC,CASSYELGFGEQYF
-,many,TRBJ2-7,TRBV12-3/TRBV12-4,TGTGCCAGCATGTTCCCAGAGGTTTCCTACGAGCAGTACTTC,CASMFPEVSYEQYF
-,many,TRBJ1-5,TRBV5-1,TGCGCCAGCAGCTTGGACAGCCTAGGCAATCAGCCCCAGCATTTT,CASSLDSLGNQPQHF
-,many,TRBJ1-6,TRBV4-2,TGTGCCAGCAGCCAACCCCTTGGAGGGGATAATTCACCCCTCCACTTT,CASSQPLGGDNSPLHF
-,-,TRBJ2-7,TRBV7-3,TGTGCCAGCAGTAAGAACGGAGAGGCCTACGAGCAGTACTTC,CASSKNGEAYEQYF
TRBD1,-,TRBJ1-5,TRBV12-3/TRBV12-4,TGTGCCAGCAGTATCGACAGGGTCTATAGCAATCAGCCCCAGCATTTT,CASSIDRVYSNQPQHF
-,once,TRBJ2-5,TRBV19,TGTGCCAGTAGTATGGGTCGGATTCGTCAAGAGACCCAGTACTTC,CASSMGRIRQETQYF
TRBD2,few,TRBJ2-2,TRBV6-5,TGTGCCAGCAGTTCTCCGGGACTAGGTCTATCCGGGGAGCTGTTTTTT,CASSSPGLGLSGELFF
TRBD1,-,TRBJ2-7,TRBV4-1,TGCGCCAGCAGCCACGGACAGGGGGGAAGCTCCTACGAGCAGTACTTC,CASSHGQGGSSYEQYF
-,many,TRBJ2-2,TRBV6-5,TGTGCCAGCAGTTACCGGGACCGCGTCGGGGAGCTGTTTTTT,CASSYRDRVGELFF
-,few,TRBJ1-1,TRBV12-3/TRBV12-4,TGTGCCAGCGGCATTGGGTGGGGCACTGAAGCTTTCTTT,CASGIGWGTEAFF
-,-,TRBJ2-7,TRBV29-1,TGCAGCGTTCTTGGCAGACCATACGAGCAGTACTTC,CSVLGRPYEQYF
TRBD1,many,TRBJ2-2,TRBV6-5,TGTGCCAGCAGTTATGGCGAGGGGGCGGACACCGGGGAGCTGTTTTTT,CASSYGEGADTGELFF
-,-,TRBJ1-5,TRBV20-1,TGCAGTGCTGGGGGGGGAATATATAGCAATCAGCCCCAGCATTTT,CSAGGGIYSNQPQHF
-,many,TRBJ1-1,TRBV20-1,TGCAGTGCTACCCCTATTCAGGGACACACTGAAGCTTTCTTT,CSATPIQGHTEAFF
-,-,TRBJ1-2,TRBV2,TGTGCCAGCAGTGAGATTAATGGCTACACCTTC,CASSEINGYTF
-,-,TRBJ2-7,TRBV11-2,TGTGCCAGCAGCCCCGGGACTCACCGTACCTACGAGCAGTACTTC,CASSPGTHRTYEQYF
-,many,TRBJ2-7,TRBV28,TGTGCCAGCAGTTACCCGTCCGAGGGCGGTCACTACGAGCAGTACTTC,CASSYPSEGGHYEQYF
-,-,TRBJ1-2,TRBV4-2,TGTGCCAGCAGCCAAGGACTCCGGCCCACTAACTATGGCTACACCTTC,CASSQGLRPTNYGYTF
TRBD2,few,TRBJ2-7,TRBV18,TGTGCCAGCTCACCACCGACAGCGGGGGGATTTCACGAGCAGTACTTC,CASSPPTAGGFHEQYF
-,-,TRBJ2-7,TRBV7-8,TGTGCCAGCAGCTTCACAAACTACGAGCAGTACTTC,CASSFTNYEQYF
-,-,TRBJ1-1,TRBV12-3/TRBV12-4,TGTGCCAGCAGTTTGTACAACACTGAAGCTTTCTTT,CASSLYNTEAFF
-,-,TRBJ2-4,TRBV3-1,TGTGCCAGCAGCCAAGGAGGGACCAAAAACATTCAGTACTTC,CASSQGGTKNIQYF
-,many,TRBJ1-1,TRBV4-3,TGCGCCAGCAGCCAAGAGGGCATGAAAGCTTTCTTT,CASSQEGMKAFF
-,-,TRBJ2-1,TRBV5-1,TGCGCCAGCAGGGACTACAACCCCTACAATGAGCAGTTCTTC,CASRDYNPYNEQFF
TRBD2,many,TRBJ2-5,TRBV7-8,TGTGCCAGCAGCTCCCAAGCCCACGGGGGGCAAGAGACCCAGTACTTC,CASSSQAHGGQETQYF
-,-,TRBJ2-7,TRBV18,TGTGCCAGCTCCCGAGACAAGGGGTCCTCCTACGAGCAGTACTTC,CASSRDKGSSYEQYF
TRBD1,many,TRBJ2-6,TRBV25-1,TGTGCCAGCAGTCCACTCGGACAGGGGAATGCTGGGGCCAACGTCCTGACTTTC,CASSPLGQGNAGANVLTF
-,many,TRBJ1-1,TRBV2,TGTGCCAGCAATCGGGGGGGAGGCACTGAAGCTTTCTTT,CASNRGGGTEAFF
TRBD1,many,TRBJ2-7,TRBV12-3/TRBV12-4,TGTGCCAGCAGGGGACAGGGAAGCTCCTACGAGCAGTACTTC,CASRGQGSSYEQYF
TRBD1,-,TRBJ2-7,TRBV6-1,TGTGCCAGCAGACCCGGGACAGGGCTCTTCGAGCAGTACTTC,CASRPGTGLFEQYF
TRBD1,many,TRBJ1-1,TRBV6-5,TGTGCCAGCAGTTACCGGACAGGGGACGGCACTGAAGCTTTCTTT,CASSYRTGDGTEAFF
-,many,TRBJ2-5,TRBV6-1,TGTGCCAGCAGTGAAGGTCTGAAGGAGACCCAGTACTTC,CASSEGLKETQYF